This entry concerns a single TCR beta chain. Its antigen remains undetermined. Per-nucleotide qualities are absent, and no much larger clonotype sits a single base away. This entry comes from a study of blood T cell repertoires in COVID-19 (dated by TCRdb to 2018 to 2021). Context from the whole study: Samples covering the acute and convalescent phases of COVID-19 were provided by collaborators in the United States, Italy and Spain. The dataset comprised deeply sampled blood TCRbeta repertoires from subjects exposed to, actively infected with, or recovered from COVID-19. Samples were obtained from the ongoing ImmuneRACE study (first 160 participants) and from 950 to 1,500 subjects provided by 6 global collaborators. The sample metadata nearly always contained a de-identified subject ID, COVID-19 status, age in years and sex. Where HLA class I and class II types were available, the types were taken from metadata supplied by the sample provider, not from assay-based typing. The repertoires were released in a freely available public database meant as a resource for research on the immune response to SARS-CoV-2. The material from the prospective study consisted of cDNA or gDNA derived from T cells, B-cell-depleted T cells, or PBMCs.

The immunoSEQ Assay, a bias-controlled multiplex PCR, was used to amplify TCRbeta CDR3 regions from genomic DNA. The published analysis was carried out like this. Nucleated cell counts per sample were estimated from amplification of reference gene primers within the assay. To quantify the absolute abundance of each unique TCRbeta CDR3 rearrangement, sequence reads were collapsed and filtered. For each sample, productive Simpson clonality was calculated as the square root of Simpson's diversity index over productive rearrangements. Imported from immuneACCESS, the table was reduced by TCRdb to in-frame sequences with V and J called. These copies leave out some clones; in studies compared against another copy, an unresolved V gene accounts for under half, and the cause of the remainder is not known. That table supplies the V and J calls and clone size; D and trimming were determined from the DNA. Here the sample has roughly 170,000 clones; approximately 85% occur a single time. Roughly 1.1% of the sample lies in the top ten.

From V the trimming removes 4 bases and from J it removes 3 bases, while the gene matches leave 8 bases of the junction unaccounted for. The CDR3 goes from the cysteine to the phenylalanine over 15 residues. This entry keeps only the CDR3 DNA: 45 bases, framed from base 1. CDR1 and CDR2 were assigned from the germline V gene as SGHRS and YFSETQ. What the research found in general, with its limitations: How much clinical and demographic metadata was included differed by source and by participant, and the metadata was provided uncurated.

Samples from volunteer blood donors who had recovered from COVID-19 were contributed by a second Seattle source. The collaborating institutions used their own protocols to collect whole blood in K2EDTA tubes. Collaborator samples were shipped for TCRbeta analysis as frozen whole blood, isolated PBMCs, or DNA extracted from either sample type. The sequence came from a man aged 55 to 70 who had recovered from COVID-19. The chain employs TRBV5-1 and TRBJ2-5; 8 central nucleotides agree with TRBD2. Sequenced sample: peripheral blood. The CDR3 is CASSGQTSAKETQYF. The nucleotide sequence reads TGCGCCAGCAGCGGCCAGACTAGCGCAAAAGAGACCCAGTACTTC.